One TCR beta chain is described in this entry. Trimming cost V 4 bases and J 5 bases, with 17 bases left between them. This CDR3 contains 15 residues. Germline CDR1 is DFQATT and CDR2 is SNEGSKA (reference sequence). This specimen belongs to a study of CD8 T cells in Susac syndrome. Whole-study context: When blood was drawn, the patients with Susac syndrome were therapy-naive, on corticosteroids, or on intravenous immunoglobulin alone.

The RNA input was roughly 0.45 to 1 ug, and it was reverse transcribed with random hexamers. With immunoSEQ multiplex PCR, TCR beta CDR3 was amplified across 54 Vbeta and 13 Jbeta. TCRdb processed the immunoSEQ multiplex PCR reads anew with MiXCR; each CDR3 protein has one entry. The sample carries more than 150,000 distinct CDR3 sequences, about 96% recorded once. The chain uses TRBV20-1 and TRBJ2-2; no firm D call. This TCR was sampled from a human donor with Susac syndrome. The sample comprised CD4+ T cells from PBMCs. In DNA, the CDR3 is TGCAGTGCTACTATGCGGAGAGGAGAAACCGGGGAGCTGTTTTTT. This sequence encodes CSATMRRGETGELFF.